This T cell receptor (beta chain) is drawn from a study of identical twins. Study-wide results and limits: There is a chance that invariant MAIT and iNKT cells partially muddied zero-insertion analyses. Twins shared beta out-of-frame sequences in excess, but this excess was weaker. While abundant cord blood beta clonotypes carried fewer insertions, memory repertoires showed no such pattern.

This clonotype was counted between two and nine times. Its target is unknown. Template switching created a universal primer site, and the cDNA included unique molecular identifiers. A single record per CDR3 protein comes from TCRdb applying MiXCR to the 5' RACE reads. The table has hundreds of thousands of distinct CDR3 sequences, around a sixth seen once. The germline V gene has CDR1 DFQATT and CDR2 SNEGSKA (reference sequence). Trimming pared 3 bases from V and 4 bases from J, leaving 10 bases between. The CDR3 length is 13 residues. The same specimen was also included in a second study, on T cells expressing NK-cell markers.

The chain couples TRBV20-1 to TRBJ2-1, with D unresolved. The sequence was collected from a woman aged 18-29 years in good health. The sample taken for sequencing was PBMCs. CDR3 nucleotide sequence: TGCAGTGCTAGGAGTCCCTCTTACAATGAGCAGTTCTTC. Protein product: CSARSPSYNEQFF.